The rows below give T cell receptor beta chains drawn from one sample of a study of T cell responses to AZD1222 COVID-19 vaccine. TCRdb keeps only in-frame clones here, not all; method: immunoSEQ multiplex PCR. Here the sample spans approximately 140,000 clones, about 93% being singletons. The sequenced sample was peripheral blood, obtained on day 0 of AZD1222 vaccination. The source is an adult in good health. Each CDR3 is given with its conserved first and last residue. The D gene is left open where the match is weak. Some rows have no size entry. The others give once, few or many, or a class for an expanded clone.

d_call	clone_size	v_call	j_call	cdr3_nt	cdr3_aa
-	once	TRBV7-9	TRBJ2-1	TGTGCCAGCAGCCCCGTAGGGCTAGCTGGCTGGGATGAGCAGTTCTTC	CASSPVGLAGWDEQFF
-	-	TRBV28	TRBJ1-1	TGTGCCAGCAGTTTAGGGGGGGGGTCGAACACTGAAGCTTTCTTT	CASSLGGGSNTEAFF
TRBD2	few	TRBV4-1	TRBJ2-1	TGCGCCAGCAGCCAAGATGCGGGAGACGGGAATGAGCAGTTCTTC	CASSQDAGDGNEQFF
TRBD1	-	TRBV6-2/TRBV6-3	TRBJ1-1	TGTGCCAGCAGTACCCACGGACAGGGGCGGTTGGCAGCTTTCTTT	CASSTHGQGRLAAFF
-	-	TRBV5-1	TRBJ1-6	TGCGCCAGCAGCTTACTGCGGGGAGGGCCCCTCCACTTT	CASSLLRGGPLHF
-	-	TRBV4-1	TRBJ1-2	TGCGCCAGTAGCGGGGGCGGGGGCGCGGTTGGCTACACCTTC	CASSGGGGAVGYTF
-	once	TRBV15	TRBJ1-1	TGTGCCACCAGCAGAGATCAGTTTGAGGGTTTAGACACTGAAGCTTTCTTT	CATSRDQFEGLDTEAFF
-	-	TRBV5-1	TRBJ2-5	TGCGCCAGCAGCTTGAATCCCCAAGAGACCCAGTACTTC	CASSLNPQETQYF
-	-	TRBV24-1	TRBJ2-2	TGTGCCACCAGTGATTTGGGGCGGAGTAACACCGGGGAGCTGTTTTTT	CATSDLGRSNTGELFF
-	-	TRBV19	TRBJ2-7	TGTGCCAGTAGTATGGGAAAACGGAGTTACGAGCAGTACTTC	CASSMGKRSYEQYF
TRBD2	-	TRBV28	TRBJ2-3	TGTGCCAGCAGTTTAGGGACTAGCAGGACAGATACGCAGTATTTT	CASSLGTSRTDTQYF
TRBD2	once	TRBV7-7	TRBJ2-5	TGTGCTAGCAGCACGCGGGGGGCCGAAGAGACCCAGTACTTC	CASSTRGAEETQYF
-	-	TRBV7-2	TRBJ1-5	TGTGCCAGCAGCTTAGTCGGGGGGTCCGGGCAGCCCCAGCATTTT	CASSLVGGSGQPQHF
TRBD2	-	TRBV7-8	TRBJ2-1	TGTGCCAGCAGCTTGGGCGGGAGGGCTCTCTATGAGCAGTTCTTC	CASSLGGRALYEQFF
TRBD1	-	TRBV28	TRBJ1-2	TGTGCCAGCGCCCAGGGGGCGACTGGCTACACCTTC	CASAQGATGYTF
-	-	TRBV7-9	TRBJ2-1	TGTGCCAGCAGCACGCCGGGGGAGCAGTTCTTC	CASSTPGEQFF
-	-	TRBV11-3	TRBJ1-1	TGTGCCAGCAGCTTATCCGTGAACACTGAAGCTTTCTTT	CASSLSVNTEAFF
TRBD1	once	TRBV5-1	TRBJ1-2	TGCGCCAGCAGCCGACCTTCGGGACAGGGAAGTTTGGGCTACACCTTC	CASSRPSGQGSLGYTF
TRBD2	-	TRBV28	TRBJ2-7	TGTGCCAGCAGAAGTCTAGCGGGAGGCTACGAGCAGTACTTC	CASRSLAGGYEQYF
-	-	TRBV25-1	TRBJ1-4	TGTGCCAGCAGTGATGTACAGGGCGATGAAAAACTGTTTTTT	CASSDVQGDEKLFF
-	-	TRBV11-2	TRBJ2-1	TGTGCCAGCAGGCCAACCCGGGACACCCACAATGAGCAGTTCTTC	CASRPTRDTHNEQFF
TRBD1	-	TRBV9	TRBJ2-1	TGTGCCAGCAGCGGTCCTTTCCACAGGGGGCTCGAGTACAATGAGCAGTTCTTC	CASSGPFHRGLEYNEQFF
-	-	TRBV19	TRBJ2-3	TGTGCCAGTAGTATGCACCTTGGGGGGTCCACAGATACGCAGTATTTT	CASSMHLGGSTDTQYF
-	-	TRBV4-1	TRBJ1-6	TGCGCCAGCAGCACTCCGACAGATCTTTCCTATAATTCACCCCTCCACTTT	CASSTPTDLSYNSPLHF
-	once	TRBV9	TRBJ1-2	TGTGCCAGCAGCCCCCCTGGGGGACGGGCCTATGGCTACACCTTC	CASSPPGGRAYGYTF
TRBD1	-	TRBV7-2	TRBJ1-2	TGTGCCAGCAGCTCCGGGACAGGGGTTGGCTACACCTTC	CASSSGTGVGYTF
-	-	TRBV7-8	TRBJ1-1	TGTGCCAGCAGCTTGGTCTGGGGGGTATCGAACACTGAAGCTTTCTTT	CASSLVWGVSNTEAFF
-	-	TRBV27	TRBJ1-4	TGTGCCAGCAGTTGGACAAGAAATGAAAAACTGTTTTTT	CASSWTRNEKLFF
-	-	TRBV4-1	TRBJ1-4	TGCGCCAGCAGCCAAGGGACAGCAACTAATGAAAAACTGTTTTTT	CASSQGTATNEKLFF
TRBD1	once	TRBV10-3	TRBJ1-1	TGTGCCATCACCAGGACAGGTGAGAACACTGAAGCTTTCTTT	CAITRTGENTEAFF
-	-	TRBV6-2/TRBV6-3	TRBJ2-2	TGTGCCAGCAGTTTCCAGGGGAACACCGGGGAGCTGTTTTTT	CASSFQGNTGELFF
TRBD1	-	TRBV4-1	TRBJ2-7	TGCGCCAGCAGCCGCCTACAGGGGCCGAGGCTTGTGGTCGAGCAGTACTTC	CASSRLQGPRLVVEQYF
-	-	TRBV3-1/TRBV3-2	TRBJ2-3	TGTGCCAGCAGCCAAGAGCCAGCGGATACGCAGTATTTT	CASSQEPADTQYF
-	-	TRBV6-5	TRBJ1-5	TGTGCCAGCAAACAGGGACTTAATCAGCCCCAGCATTTT	CASKQGLNQPQHF